Included here is one T cell receptor (beta chain) sequence, with context. Assay: immunoSEQ multiplex PCR; the TCRdb copy retains only in-frame clones and omits some. The repertoire holds just over 25,000 clones, with roughly 88% as singletons. The data originate from a study of blood T cell repertoires in COVID-19. The ends lost 6 bases at V and 5 bases at J; junction bases unmatched: 4. The CDR3 totals 14 residues. Germline CDR1 is MNHEY and CDR2 is SMNVEV (reference sequence). What was sequenced was peripheral blood. The source of this sequence is a human donor in a cohort sampled during active COVID-19. V usage is TRBV27 and J usage is TRBJ2-3; 11 nucleotides match TRBD2. In DNA, the CDR3 is TGTGCCAGCAGGAGGACTAGCGGGCTAGATACGCAGTATTTT. It specifies CASRRTSGLDTQYF.